The T cell receptor (beta chain) under discussion was sequenced for a study of blood T cells in healthy people across ages. The CDR3 is 13 residues long. V lost 8 bases, J lost 0 bases, and 11 bases lay in between. CDR1 is SQVTM, CDR2 ANQGSEA, per germline. The authors ran a second PCR of about 6 to 11 cycles using a sample-barcoded 5' primer and a J-beta primer mix. TCRdb passed the 5' RACE reads through MiXCR, listing each CDR3 protein once. The data contain some 1,500,000 distinct CDR3 sequences, 35% to 45% of them seen just once; the ten biggest clones take up around 4%. The chain has TRBV29-1 and TRBJ2-4; D call uncertain. The specimen sequenced was blood. The TCR comes from a woman between 18 and 29 years old in good health. CDR3 sequence reads: CSSQPLAKNIQYF. For the CDR3, the DNA is TGCAGCTCTCAGCCTTTAGCCAAAAACATTCAGTACTTC. The full variable domain, rest sourced from reference TRBV29-1 and TRBJ2-4, is SAVISQKPSRDICQRGTSLTIQCQVDSQVTMMFWYRQQPGQSLTLIATANQGSEATYESGFVIDKFPISRPNLTFSTLTVSNMSPEDSSIYLCSSQPLAKNIQYFGAGTRLSVL.